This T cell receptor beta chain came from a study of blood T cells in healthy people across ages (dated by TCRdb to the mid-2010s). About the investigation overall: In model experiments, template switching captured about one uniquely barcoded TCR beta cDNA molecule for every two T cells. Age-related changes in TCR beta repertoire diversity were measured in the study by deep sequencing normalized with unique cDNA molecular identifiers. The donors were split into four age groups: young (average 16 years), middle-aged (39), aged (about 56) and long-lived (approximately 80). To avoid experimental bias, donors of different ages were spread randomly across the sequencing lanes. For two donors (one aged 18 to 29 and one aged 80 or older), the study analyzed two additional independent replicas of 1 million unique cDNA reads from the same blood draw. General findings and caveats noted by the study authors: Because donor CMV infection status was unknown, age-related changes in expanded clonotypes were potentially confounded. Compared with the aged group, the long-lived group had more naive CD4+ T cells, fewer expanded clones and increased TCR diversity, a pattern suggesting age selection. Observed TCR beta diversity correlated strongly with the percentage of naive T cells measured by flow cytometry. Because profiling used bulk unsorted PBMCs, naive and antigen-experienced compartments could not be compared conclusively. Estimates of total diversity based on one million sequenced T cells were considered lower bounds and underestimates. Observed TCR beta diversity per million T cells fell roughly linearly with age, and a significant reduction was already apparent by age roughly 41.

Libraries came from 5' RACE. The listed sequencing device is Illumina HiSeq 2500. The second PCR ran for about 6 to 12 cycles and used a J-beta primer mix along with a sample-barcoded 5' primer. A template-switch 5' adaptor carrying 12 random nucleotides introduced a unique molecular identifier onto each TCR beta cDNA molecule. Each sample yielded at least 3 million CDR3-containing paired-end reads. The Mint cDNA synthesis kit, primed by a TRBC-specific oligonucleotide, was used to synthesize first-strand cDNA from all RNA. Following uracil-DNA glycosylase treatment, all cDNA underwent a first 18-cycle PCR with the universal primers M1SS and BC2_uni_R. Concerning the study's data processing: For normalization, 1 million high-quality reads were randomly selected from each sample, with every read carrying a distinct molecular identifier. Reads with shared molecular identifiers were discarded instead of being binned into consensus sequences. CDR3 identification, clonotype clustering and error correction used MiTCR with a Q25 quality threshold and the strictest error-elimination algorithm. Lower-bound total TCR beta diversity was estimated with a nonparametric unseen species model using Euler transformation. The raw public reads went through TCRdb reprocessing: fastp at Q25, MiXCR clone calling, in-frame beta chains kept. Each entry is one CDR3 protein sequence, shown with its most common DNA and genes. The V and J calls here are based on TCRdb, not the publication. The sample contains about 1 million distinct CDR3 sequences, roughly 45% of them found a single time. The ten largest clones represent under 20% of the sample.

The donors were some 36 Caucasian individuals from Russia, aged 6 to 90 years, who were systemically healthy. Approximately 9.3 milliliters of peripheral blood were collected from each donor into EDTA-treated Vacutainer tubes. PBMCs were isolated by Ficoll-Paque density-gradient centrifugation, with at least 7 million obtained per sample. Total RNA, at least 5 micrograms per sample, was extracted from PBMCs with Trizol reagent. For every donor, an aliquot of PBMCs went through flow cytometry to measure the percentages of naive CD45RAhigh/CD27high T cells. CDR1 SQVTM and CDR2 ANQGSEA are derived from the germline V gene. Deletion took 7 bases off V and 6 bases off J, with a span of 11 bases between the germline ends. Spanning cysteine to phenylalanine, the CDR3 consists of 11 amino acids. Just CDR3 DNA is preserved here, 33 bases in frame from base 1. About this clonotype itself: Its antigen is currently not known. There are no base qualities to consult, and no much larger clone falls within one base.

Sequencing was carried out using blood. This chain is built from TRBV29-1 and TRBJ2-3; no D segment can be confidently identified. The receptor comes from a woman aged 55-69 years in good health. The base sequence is TGCAGCGCTTCCCCGGCGGATACGCAGTATTTT. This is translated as CSASPADTQYF.